These 2 T cell receptor beta chains were sequenced from one sample in a study of CD8+CD57+ T cells in acquired aplastic anemia. The use of genomic DNA as template underpinned the TCR beta VDJ and CDR3 profiling. TCRdb independently ran MiXCR on the reads; one entry per CDR3 protein. The sample yields 150,000 to 200,000 distinct CDR3 sequences, 71% seen once. Previously, flow cytometry had revealed CD8+CD57+ cell expansion in the patients chosen for sequencing. The specimen sequenced was sorted CD4+, CD8+, or CD8+CD57+ T cells (not recorded which) from PBMCs. The receptor set was obtained from a human donor with aplastic anemia.

This clonotype was counted between two and nine times. V usage is TRBV19 and J usage is TRBJ2-1; tentative D call: TRBD2 (6 bases). The length of the CDR3 is 15 residues. Germline CDR1 reads LNHDA; CDR2 reads SQIVND (reference sequence). V lost 3 bases, J lost 0 bases, and 9 bases lay in between. CDR3 protein: CASSMGLSSYNEQFF. CDR3 DNA: TGTGCCAGTAGTATGGGACTCAGCTCCTACAATGAGCAGTTCTTC.

This clonotype was counted a single time. V usage is TRBV2 and J usage is TRBJ2-1, with a weak D call TRBD2 (5 bases). Germline CDR1 and CDR2: SNHLY and FYNNEI. The CDR3 sequence is 15 residues long. Trimming took 7 bases from V and 0 from J, leaving 13 bases between them. CDR3 sequence: CASKRSGSSYNEQFF. DNA for the CDR3: TGTGCCAGCAAACGGTCGGGGAGCTCCTACAATGAGCAGTTCTTC.